The TCR beta chain described here comes from a study of response to subunit inactivated influenza vaccine. Study outcomes and limitations: After each seasonal influenza vaccination, few new T cells are recruited, the authors suggested.

A word on this clonotype: The antigen remains undetermined.

The trim removed 5 bases at V and 4 bases at J, leaving 9 bases unmatched. There are 15 residues in the CDR3. In germline, CDR1 is SEHNR, CDR2 FQNEAQ (reference sequence). TCRdb itself ran the RT-PCR reads through MiXCR, one entry per CDR3 protein. This sample has some 570,000 distinct CDR3 sequences, with about 10% found just once. These data are also associated with another study on T cells expressing NK-cell markers. That study adds: It was by 5'RACE template switching with UMIs that TCR beta cDNA was made. The TCR beta repertoires originated in sorted CD3+CD56+NKG2C+, CD3+CD56+NKG2C- and CD3+CD56-NKG2C+ T cells. Five or six donors showed dominant NKG2C+ clonotypes comprising about 1.0-7.5% of their CD8+ T cells. These same clonotypes (in several donors) also led the CD3+CD56-NKG2C+ fraction.

The sequencing here drew on PBMCs from blood, taken on the day of vaccination. The TCR comes from a man aged 45-60 years who received an inactivated influenza vaccine. The chain recombines TRBV7-9 with TRBJ2-7; 9 bases are shared with TRBD1. CDR3 DNA: TGTGCCAGCAGCCATACCGGGACAGGGTTGTACGAGCAGTACTTC. This sequence encodes CASSHTGTGLYEQYF.